This T cell receptor beta chain was captured in a study of a mutant IDH1 vaccine in newly diagnosed glioma. Time point described: week 5, during vaccination. The study gave 300 ug of mutant IDH1 20-mer peptide per vaccine dose, with topical imiquimod. Per germline, CDR1 MGHRA and CDR2 YSYEKL. The CDR3 runs 15 residues. Note on this clone: Its antigen is undetermined.

Method: immunoSEQ multiplex PCR; TCRdb's copy keeps in-frame clones and lacks some. The data contain roughly 30,000 clones, 87% of them seen just once; the ten biggest clones take up under 4%. This material consisted of peripheral blood mononuclear cells (PBMCs), taken from a glioma patient whose treatment included an IDH1 peptide vaccine. This clonotype originated in a woman in her thirties or forties with glioma. Some clones in this sample may be carry-over from other donors' samples. The chain is built from TRBV4-1 and TRBJ2-5; 10 bases map to TRBD2. The J call is in doubt because the DNA end fits TRBJ2-7 better. CDR3 amino acids: CASSQESGRGYEQYF. Written as DNA, the CDR3 is TGCGCCAGCAGCCAAGAGAGCGGGAGGGGATACGAGCAGTACTTC.